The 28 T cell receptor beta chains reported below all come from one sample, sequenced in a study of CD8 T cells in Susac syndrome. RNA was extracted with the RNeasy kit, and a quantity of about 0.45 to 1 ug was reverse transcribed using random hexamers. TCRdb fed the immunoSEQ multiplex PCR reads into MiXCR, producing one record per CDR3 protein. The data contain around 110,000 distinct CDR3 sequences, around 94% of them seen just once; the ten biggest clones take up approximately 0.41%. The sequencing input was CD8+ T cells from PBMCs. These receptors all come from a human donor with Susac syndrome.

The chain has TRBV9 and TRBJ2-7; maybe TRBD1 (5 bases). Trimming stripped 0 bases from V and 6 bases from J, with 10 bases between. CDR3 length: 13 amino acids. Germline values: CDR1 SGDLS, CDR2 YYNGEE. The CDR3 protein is CASSVVQGVEQYF. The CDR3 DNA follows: TGTGCCAGCAGCGTAGTTCAAGGGGTCGAGCAGTACTTC.

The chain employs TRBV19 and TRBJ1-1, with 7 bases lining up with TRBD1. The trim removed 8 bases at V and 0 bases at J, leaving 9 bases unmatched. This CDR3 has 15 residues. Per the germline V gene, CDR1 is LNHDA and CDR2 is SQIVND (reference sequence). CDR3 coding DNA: TGTGCCAGTGCCGAAAGGGGACAGCTGAACACTGAAGCTTTCTTT. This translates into CASAERGQLNTEAFF.

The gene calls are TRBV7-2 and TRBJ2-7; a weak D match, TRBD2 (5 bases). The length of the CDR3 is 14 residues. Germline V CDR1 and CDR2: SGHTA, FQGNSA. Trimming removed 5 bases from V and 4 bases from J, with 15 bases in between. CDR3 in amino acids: CASSPPGRTYEQYF. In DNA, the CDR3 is TGTGCCAGCAGCCCTCCGGGCAGGACTTACGAGCAGTACTTC.

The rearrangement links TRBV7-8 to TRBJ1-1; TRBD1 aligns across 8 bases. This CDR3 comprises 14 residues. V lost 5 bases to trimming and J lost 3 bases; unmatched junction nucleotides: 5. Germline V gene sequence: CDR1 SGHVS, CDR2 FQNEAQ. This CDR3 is CASSKDRVDTEAFF. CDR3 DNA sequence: TGTGCCAGCAGCAAGGACAGGGTGGACACTGAAGCTTTCTTT.

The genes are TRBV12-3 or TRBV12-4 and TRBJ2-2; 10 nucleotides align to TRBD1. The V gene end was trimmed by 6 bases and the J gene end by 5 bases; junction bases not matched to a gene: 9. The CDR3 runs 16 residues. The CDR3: CASRPRQGASTGELFF. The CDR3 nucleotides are TGTGCCAGCAGGCCAAGACAGGGGGCAAGTACCGGGGAGCTGTTTTTT.

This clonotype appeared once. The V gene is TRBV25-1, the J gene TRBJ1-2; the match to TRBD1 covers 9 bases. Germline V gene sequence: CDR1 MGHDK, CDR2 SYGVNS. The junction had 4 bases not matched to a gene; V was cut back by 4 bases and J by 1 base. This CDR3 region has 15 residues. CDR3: CASSGDRGDNYGYTF. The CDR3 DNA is TGTGCCAGCAGTGGTGACAGGGGGGATAACTATGGCTACACCTTC.

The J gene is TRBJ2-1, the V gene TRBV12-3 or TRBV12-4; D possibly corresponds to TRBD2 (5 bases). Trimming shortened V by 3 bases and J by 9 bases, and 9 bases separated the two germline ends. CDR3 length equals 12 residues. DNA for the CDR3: TGTGCCAGCAGTTTTTCGGGGAGTGAGCAGTTCTTC. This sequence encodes CASSFSGSEQFF.

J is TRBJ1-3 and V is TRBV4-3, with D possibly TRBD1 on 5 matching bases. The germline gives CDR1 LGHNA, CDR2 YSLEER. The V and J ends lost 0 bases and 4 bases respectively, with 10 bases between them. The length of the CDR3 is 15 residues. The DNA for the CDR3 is TGCGCCAGCAGCCAAGACGGGGGTAGGGGAAACACCATATATTTT. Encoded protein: CASSQDGGRGNTIYF.

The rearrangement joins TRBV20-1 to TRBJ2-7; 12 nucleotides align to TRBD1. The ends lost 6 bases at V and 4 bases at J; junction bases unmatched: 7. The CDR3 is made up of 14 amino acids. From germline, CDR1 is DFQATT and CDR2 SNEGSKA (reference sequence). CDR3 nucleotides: TGCAGTGCCCCCGGGACAGGGGGCTGGTACGAGCAGTACTTC. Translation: CSAPGTGGWYEQYF.

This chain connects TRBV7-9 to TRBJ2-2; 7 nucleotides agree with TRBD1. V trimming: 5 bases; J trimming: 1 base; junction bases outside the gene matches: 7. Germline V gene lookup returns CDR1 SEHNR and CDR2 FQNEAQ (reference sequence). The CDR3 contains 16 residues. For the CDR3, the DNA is TGTGCCAGCAGCCCCCTAGGGACAGAGAACACCGGGGAGCTGTTTTTT. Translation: CASSPLGTENTGELFF.

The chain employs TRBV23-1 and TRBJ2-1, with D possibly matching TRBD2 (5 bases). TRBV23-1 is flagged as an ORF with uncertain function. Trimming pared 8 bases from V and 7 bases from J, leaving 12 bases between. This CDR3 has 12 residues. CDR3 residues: CASASRENEQFF. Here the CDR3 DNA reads TGCGCCAGCGCATCTAGGGAGAATGAGCAGTTCTTC.

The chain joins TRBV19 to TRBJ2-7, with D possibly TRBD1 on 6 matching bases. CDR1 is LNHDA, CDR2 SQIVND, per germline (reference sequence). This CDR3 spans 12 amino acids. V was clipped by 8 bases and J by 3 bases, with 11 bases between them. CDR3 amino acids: CASPRTDYEQYF. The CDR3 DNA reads TGTGCCAGTCCCAGGACAGACTACGAGCAGTACTTC.

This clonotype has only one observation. CDR3 in amino acids: CATSSGGSSYEQYF. In DNA form, the CDR3 reads TGTGCCACCAGCAGTGGCGGGAGCTCCTACGAGCAGTACTTC. The chain has TRBV15 and TRBJ2-7; 7 bases are a match to TRBD2. Trimming cost V 3 bases and J 0 bases; bases outside gene matches: 2. CDR3 size: 14 residues. CDR1 and CDR2 from the germline V gene are LNHNV and YYDKDF (reference sequence).

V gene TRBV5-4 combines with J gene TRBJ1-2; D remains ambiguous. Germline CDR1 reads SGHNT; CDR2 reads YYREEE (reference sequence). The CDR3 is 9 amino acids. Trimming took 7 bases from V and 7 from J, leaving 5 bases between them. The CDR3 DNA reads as TGTGCCAGCGGGAGTGGCTACACCTTC. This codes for CASGSGYTF.

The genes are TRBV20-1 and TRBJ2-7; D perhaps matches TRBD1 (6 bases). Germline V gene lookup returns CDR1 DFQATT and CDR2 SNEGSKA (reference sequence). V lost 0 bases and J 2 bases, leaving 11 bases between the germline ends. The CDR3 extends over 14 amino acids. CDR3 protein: CSARDDRIAYEQYF. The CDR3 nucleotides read TGCAGTGCTAGAGATGACAGGATAGCCTACGAGCAGTACTTC.

DNA of the CDR3: TGTGCCAGCAAGAACGGGGGGGCCATCTACAATGAGCAGTTCTTC. This gives the protein CASKNGGAIYNEQFF. V usage is TRBV2 and J usage is TRBJ2-1; 8 bases fit TRBD2. This CDR3 is built from 15 residues. V shed 7 bases and J 3 bases; nucleotides not matched to a gene: 8. Looked up from germline, CDR1 is SNHLY and CDR2 is FYNNEI.

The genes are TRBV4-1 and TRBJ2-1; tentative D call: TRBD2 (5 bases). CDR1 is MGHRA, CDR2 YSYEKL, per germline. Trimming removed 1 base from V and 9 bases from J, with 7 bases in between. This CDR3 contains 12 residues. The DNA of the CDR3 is TGCGCCAGCAGCCAAGGGACTGGTGAGCAGTTCTTC. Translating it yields CASSQGTGEQFF.

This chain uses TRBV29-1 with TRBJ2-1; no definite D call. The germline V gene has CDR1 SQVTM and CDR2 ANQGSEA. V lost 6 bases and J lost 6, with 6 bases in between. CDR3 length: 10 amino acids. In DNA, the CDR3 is TGCAGCGTGAGGCCCAATGAGCAGTTCTTC. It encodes CSVRPNEQFF.

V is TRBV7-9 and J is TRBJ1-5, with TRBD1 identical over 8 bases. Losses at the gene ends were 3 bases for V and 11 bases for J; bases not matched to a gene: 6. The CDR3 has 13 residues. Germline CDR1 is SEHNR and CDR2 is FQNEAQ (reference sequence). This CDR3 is CASSLGTQGAQHF. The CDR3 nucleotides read TGTGCCAGCAGCTTGGGAACACAGGGGGCCCAGCATTTT. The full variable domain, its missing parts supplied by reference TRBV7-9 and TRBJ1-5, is DTGVSQNPRHKITKRGQNVTFRCDPISEHNRLYWYRQTLGQGPEFLTYFQNEAQLEKSRLLSDRFSAERPKGSFSTLEIQRTEQGDSAMYLCASSLGTQGAQHFGDGTRLSIL.

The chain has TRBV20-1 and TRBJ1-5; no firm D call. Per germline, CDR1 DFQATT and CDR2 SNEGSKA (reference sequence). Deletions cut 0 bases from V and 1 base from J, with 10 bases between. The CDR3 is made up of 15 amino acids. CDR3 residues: CSARDKGMSNQPQHF. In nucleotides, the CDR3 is TGCAGTGCTAGAGATAAGGGAATGAGCAATCAGCCCCAGCATTTT.

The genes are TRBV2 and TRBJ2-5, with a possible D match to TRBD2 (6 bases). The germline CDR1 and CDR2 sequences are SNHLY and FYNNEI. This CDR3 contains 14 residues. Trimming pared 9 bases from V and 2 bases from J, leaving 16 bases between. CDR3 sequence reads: CASTRPGEQETQYF. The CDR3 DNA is TGTGCCAGTACGAGACCGGGGGAACAAGAGACCCAGTACTTC.

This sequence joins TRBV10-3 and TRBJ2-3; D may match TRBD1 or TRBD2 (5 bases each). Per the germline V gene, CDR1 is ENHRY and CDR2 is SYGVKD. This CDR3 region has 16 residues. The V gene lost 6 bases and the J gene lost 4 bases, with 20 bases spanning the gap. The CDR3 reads CAISAQGPAAPDTQYF. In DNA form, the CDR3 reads TGTGCCATCAGCGCCCAGGGACCAGCGGCCCCAGATACGCAGTATTTT.

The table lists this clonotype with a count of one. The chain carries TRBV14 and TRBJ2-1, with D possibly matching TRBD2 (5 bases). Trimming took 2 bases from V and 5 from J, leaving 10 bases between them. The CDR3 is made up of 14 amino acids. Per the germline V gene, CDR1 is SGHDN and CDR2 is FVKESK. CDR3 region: CASSQRLGDNEQFF. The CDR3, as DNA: TGTGCCAGCAGCCAAAGACTGGGAGACAATGAGCAGTTCTTC.

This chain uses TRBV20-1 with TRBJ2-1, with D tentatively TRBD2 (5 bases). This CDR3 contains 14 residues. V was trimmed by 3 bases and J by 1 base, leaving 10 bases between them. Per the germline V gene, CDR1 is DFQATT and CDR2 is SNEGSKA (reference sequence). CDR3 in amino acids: CSASGVLSYNEQFF. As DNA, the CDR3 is TGCAGTGCTAGCGGGGTCCTATCCTACAATGAGCAGTTCTTC.

The CDR3: CASSYSSQLYEQYF. In DNA form, the CDR3 reads TGTGCCAGCAGTTACTCGTCTCAGCTGTACGAGCAGTACTTC. The genes are TRBV6-5 and TRBJ2-7; D is unresolved. The CDR3 length is 14 residues. Per the germline V gene, CDR1 is MNHEY and CDR2 is SVGAGI. V was pared by 0 bases and J by 4 bases, with 10 bases between.

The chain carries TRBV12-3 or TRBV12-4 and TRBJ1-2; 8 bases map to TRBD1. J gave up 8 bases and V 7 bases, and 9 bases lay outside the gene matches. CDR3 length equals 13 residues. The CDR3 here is CASTSGAGGGYTF. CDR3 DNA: TGTGCCAGCACCTCGGGGGCAGGGGGCGGCTACACCTTC.

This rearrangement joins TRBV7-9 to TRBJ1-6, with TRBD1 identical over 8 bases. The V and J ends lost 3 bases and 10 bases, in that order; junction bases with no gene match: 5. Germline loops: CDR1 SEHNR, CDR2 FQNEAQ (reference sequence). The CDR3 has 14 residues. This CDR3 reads CASSFGQGRSPLHF. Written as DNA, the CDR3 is TGTGCCAGCAGCTTCGGACAGGGCCGGTCACCCCTCCACTTT.

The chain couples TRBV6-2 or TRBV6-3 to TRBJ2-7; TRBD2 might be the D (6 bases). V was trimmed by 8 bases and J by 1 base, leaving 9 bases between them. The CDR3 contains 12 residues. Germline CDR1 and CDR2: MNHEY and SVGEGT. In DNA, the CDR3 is TGTGCCAGCCAACGGGAGTCCTACGAGCAGTACTTC. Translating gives CASQRESYEQYF.